Listed below are T cell receptor beta chains from one sample, sequenced in a study of blood T cells in healthy people across ages. TCRdb passed the 5' RACE reads through MiXCR, listing each CDR3 protein once. The sample carries 650,000 to 950,000 distinct CDR3 sequences, under 45% recorded once. Input material: blood. These receptors all stem from a man between 60 and 75 years old in good health. CDR3s include the opening cysteine and the closing phenylalanine or tryptophan. D genes are given only for firm matches. Clone size is given for some rows only: seen once, a few or many times, or a class if the clone is expanded.

V: TRBV7-2
D: .
size: .
J: TRBJ1-1
CDR3: CASSYAGLRTEAFF
DNA: TGTGCCAGCAGCTATGCCGGGTTACGGACTGAAGCTTTCTTT

V: TRBV6-5
D: TRBD2
size: .
J: TRBJ2-1
CDR3: CASSHGGLAGAGYNEQFF
DNA: TGTGCCAGCAGTCACGGGGGACTAGCGGGGGCCGGGTACAATGAGCAGTTCTTC

V: TRBV20-1
D: .
size: .
J: TRBJ1-1
CDR3: CSAATSGAYRVVNTEAFF
DNA: TGCAGTGCTGCCACTTCGGGGGCTTATAGGGTGGTAAACACTGAAGCTTTCTTT

V: TRBV6-2/TRBV6-3
D: .
size: once
J: TRBJ1-1
CDR3: CASSSRRQGGGTEAFF
DNA: TGTGCCAGCAGTTCAAGGCGCCAGGGTGGAGGGACTGAAGCTTTCTTT

V: TRBV4-3
D: .
size: .
J: TRBJ2-2
CDR3: CASSQERQTGELFF
DNA: TGCGCCAGCAGCCAGGAAAGGCAAACCGGGGAGCTGTTTTTT

V: TRBV24-1
D: .
size: few
J: TRBJ2-1
CDR3: CATSKNNEQFF
DNA: TGTGCCACCAGTAAAAACAATGAGCAGTTCTTC

V: TRBV7-2
D: .
size: .
J: TRBJ2-6
CDR3: CASSHSGNVLTF
DNA: TGTGCCAGCTCGCACTCGGGAAACGTCCTGACTTTC

V: TRBV7-9
D: .
size: .
J: TRBJ1-4
CDR3: CASSSPGLGGEKLFF
DNA: TGTGCCAGCAGCTCGCCAGGACTAGGGGGTGAAAAACTGTTTTTT

V: TRBV18
D: .
size: few
J: TRBJ2-7
CDR3: CASSPTPTSYEQYF
DNA: TGTGCCAGCTCACCAACCCCTACTTCCTACGAGCAGTACTTC

V: TRBV11-2
D: TRBD2
size: .
J: TRBJ2-3
CDR3: CASSSKLTSGVTDTQYF
DNA: TGTGCCAGCAGCTCCAAATTGACTAGCGGAGTTACAGATACGCAGTATTTT

V: TRBV3-1
D: TRBD1
size: .
J: TRBJ1-4
CDR3: CASSKELGTGATNEKLFF
DNA: TGTGCCAGCAGCAAAGAACTCGGGACAGGGGCAACTAATGAAAAACTGTTTTTT

V: TRBV20-1
D: TRBD1
size: .
J: TRBJ2-1
CDR3: CSANPRGREQFF
DNA: TGCAGTGCTAACCCCAGGGGGCGTGAGCAGTTCTTC

V: TRBV9
D: TRBD1
size: few
J: TRBJ1-1
CDR3: CASSDDRDTEAFF
DNA: TGTGCCAGCAGCGACGACAGGGACACTGAAGCTTTCTTT

V: TRBV20-1
D: .
size: .
J: TRBJ1-1
CDR3: CSARDLKGNTEAFF
DNA: TGCAGTGCTAGAGATTTGAAGGGGAACACTGAAGCTTTCTTT

V: TRBV20-1
D: .
size: .
J: TRBJ2-7
CDR3: CSATTGIDSGPFEQYF
DNA: TGCAGTGCTACTACCGGGATCGACAGCGGACCTTTCGAGCAGTACTTC

V: TRBV6-1
D: .
size: .
J: TRBJ2-7
CDR3: CASSAGRDLYEQYF
DNA: TGTGCCAGCAGTGCCGGACGGGATCTCTACGAGCAGTACTTC

V: TRBV20-1
D: .
size: few
J: TRBJ1-2
CDR3: CSARDQTFEGGNGYTF
DNA: TGCAGTGCTAGAGATCAGACGTTTGAGGGGGGGAATGGCTACACCTTC